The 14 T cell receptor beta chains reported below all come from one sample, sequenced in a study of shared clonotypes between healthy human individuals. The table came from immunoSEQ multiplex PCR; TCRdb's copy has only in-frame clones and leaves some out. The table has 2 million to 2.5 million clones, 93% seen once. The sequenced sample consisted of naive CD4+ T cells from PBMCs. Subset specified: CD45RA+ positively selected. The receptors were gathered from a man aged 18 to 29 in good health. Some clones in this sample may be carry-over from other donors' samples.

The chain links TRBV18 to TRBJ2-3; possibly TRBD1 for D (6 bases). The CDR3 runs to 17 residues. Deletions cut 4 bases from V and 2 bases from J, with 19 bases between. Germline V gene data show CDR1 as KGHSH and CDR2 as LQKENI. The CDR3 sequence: CASSRVLTGDPTDTQYF. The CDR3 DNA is TGTGCCAGCTCACGCGTTTTGACAGGAGACCCCACAGATACGCAGTATTTT.

DNA of the CDR3: TGTGCCAGCAGAGGGGGGGAGGGTGGAAACACCATATATTTT. Protein sequence: CASRGGEGGNTIYF. The chain carries TRBV6-5 and TRBJ1-3, with a possible D match to TRBD1 (6 bases). Germline CDR1 reads MNHEY; CDR2 reads SVGAGI. Trimming took 6 bases from V and 3 from J, leaving 12 bases between them. CDR3 length: 14 amino acids.

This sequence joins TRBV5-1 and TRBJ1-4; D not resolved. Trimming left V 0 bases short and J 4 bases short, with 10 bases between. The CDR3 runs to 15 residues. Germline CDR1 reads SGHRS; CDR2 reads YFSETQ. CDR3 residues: CASSLVSAINEKLFF. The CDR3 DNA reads TGCGCCAGCAGCTTGGTTTCTGCTATTAATGAAAAACTGTTTTTT.

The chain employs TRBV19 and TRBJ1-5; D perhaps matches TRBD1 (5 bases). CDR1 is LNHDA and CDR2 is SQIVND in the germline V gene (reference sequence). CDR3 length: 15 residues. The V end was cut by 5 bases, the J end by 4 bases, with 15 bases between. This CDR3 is CASSPVDRPNQPQHF. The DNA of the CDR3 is TGTGCCAGTAGTCCCGTCGACAGACCTAATCAGCCCCAGCATTTT.

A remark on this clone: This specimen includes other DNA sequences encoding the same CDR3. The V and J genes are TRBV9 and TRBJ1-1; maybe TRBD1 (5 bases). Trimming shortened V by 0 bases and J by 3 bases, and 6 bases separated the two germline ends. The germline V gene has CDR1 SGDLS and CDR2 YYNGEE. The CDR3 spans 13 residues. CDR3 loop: CASSVVRDTEAFF. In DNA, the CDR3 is TGTGCCAGCAGCGTAGTCAGGGACACTGAAGCTTTCTTT.

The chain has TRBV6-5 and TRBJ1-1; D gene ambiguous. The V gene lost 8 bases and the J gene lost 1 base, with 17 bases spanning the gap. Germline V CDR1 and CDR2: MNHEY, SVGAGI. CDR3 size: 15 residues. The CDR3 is CASWERWGRNTEAFF. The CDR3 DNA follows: TGTGCCAGCTGGGAACGATGGGGAAGGAACACTGAAGCTTTCTTT.

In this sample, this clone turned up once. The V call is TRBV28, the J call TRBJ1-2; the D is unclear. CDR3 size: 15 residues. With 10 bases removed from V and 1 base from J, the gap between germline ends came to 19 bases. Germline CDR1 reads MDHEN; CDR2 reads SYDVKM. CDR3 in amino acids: CATIGVQSLNYGYTF. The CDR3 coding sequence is TGTGCCACCATCGGCGTGCAGTCTCTTAACTATGGCTACACCTTC.

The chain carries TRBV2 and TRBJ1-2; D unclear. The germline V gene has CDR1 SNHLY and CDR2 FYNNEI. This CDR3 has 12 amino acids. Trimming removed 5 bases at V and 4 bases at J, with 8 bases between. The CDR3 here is CASSREGYGYTF. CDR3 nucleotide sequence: TGTGCCAGCAGTAGGGAAGGCTATGGCTACACCTTC.

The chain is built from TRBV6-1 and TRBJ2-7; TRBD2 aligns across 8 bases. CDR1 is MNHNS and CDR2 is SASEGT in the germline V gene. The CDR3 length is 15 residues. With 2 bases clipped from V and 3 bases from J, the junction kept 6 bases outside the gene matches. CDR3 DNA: TGTGCCAGCAGTGAAACCGGGAGGGCCATCTACGAGCAGTACTTC. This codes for CASSETGRAIYEQYF.

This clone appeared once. CDR3 sequence (DNA): TGTGCCAGCAGTTTAGCCGGCAGGGGGCGAACTAATGAAAAACTGTTTTTT. This translates into CASSLAGRGRTNEKLFF. The chain is built from TRBV28 and TRBJ1-4; 8 bases are shared with TRBD1. In germline, CDR1 is MDHEN, CDR2 SYDVKM. This CDR3 has 17 amino acids. V lost 2 bases and J lost 1; bases outside the gene matches: 6.

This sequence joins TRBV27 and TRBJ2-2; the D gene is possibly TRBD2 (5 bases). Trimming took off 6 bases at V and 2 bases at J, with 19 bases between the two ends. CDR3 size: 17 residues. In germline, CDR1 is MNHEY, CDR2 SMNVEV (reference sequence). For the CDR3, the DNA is TGTGCCAGCAGCCCCAGTAGGGTATCGGGAAACACCGGGGAGCTGTTTTTT. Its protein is CASSPSRVSGNTGELFF.

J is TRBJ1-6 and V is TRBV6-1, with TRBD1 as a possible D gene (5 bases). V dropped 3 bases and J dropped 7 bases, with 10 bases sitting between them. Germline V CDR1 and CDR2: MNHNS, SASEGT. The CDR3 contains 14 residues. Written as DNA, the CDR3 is TGTGCCAGCAGTGAGACACGGGACAATTCACCCCTCCACTTT. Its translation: CASSETRDNSPLHF.

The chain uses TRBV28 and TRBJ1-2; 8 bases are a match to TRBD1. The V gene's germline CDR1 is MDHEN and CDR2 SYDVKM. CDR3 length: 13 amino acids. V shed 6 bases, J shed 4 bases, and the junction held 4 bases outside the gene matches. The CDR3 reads CASSVDRVYGYTF. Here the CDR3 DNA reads TGTGCCAGCAGCGTGGACAGGGTCTATGGCTACACCTTC.

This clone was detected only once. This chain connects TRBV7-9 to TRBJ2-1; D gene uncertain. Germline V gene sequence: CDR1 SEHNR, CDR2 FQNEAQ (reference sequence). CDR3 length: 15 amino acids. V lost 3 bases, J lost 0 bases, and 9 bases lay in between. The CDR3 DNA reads TGTGCCAGCAGCTTGAGGCATGACTCCTACAATGAGCAGTTCTTC. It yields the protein CASSLRHDSYNEQFF. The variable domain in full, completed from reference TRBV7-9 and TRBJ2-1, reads DTGVSQNPRHKITKRGQNVTFRCDPISEHNRLYWYRQTLGQGPEFLTYFQNEAQLEKSRLLSDRFSAERPKGSFSTLEIQRTEQGDSAMYLCASSLRHDSYNEQFFGPGTRLTVL.